The sequence of this T cell receptor beta chain was determined in a study of regulatory T cells in long-lasting Graves disease. Study observations and caveats: Small sample size may have lowered accuracy.

Time point of the sample: newly diagnosed GD, antithyroid drugs for less than 3 months. RNA extracted from PBMCs served as the sequencing template. Building the TCR beta libraries relied on iRepertoire HTBI primers, and CDR3 regions underwent Arm-PCR. In TCRdb, the multiplex PCR reads were re-called with MiXCR into one record per CDR3 protein. Of 250,000 to 400,000 distinct CDR3 sequences detected, approximately 20% appear once; the ten largest clones hold less than 40%. In its sample, this clonotype was seen many times. Its cognate antigen is unknown. The sequenced sample was peripheral blood mononuclear cells (PBMCs), obtained at new diagnosis, from a patient treated with antithyroid drugs. The receptor was derived from a female donor with Graves disease.

The CDR3 sequence: CASSLDTVLAEAFF. In DNA, the CDR3 is TGTGCCAGCAGTTTGGATACAGTTCTCGCTGAAGCTTTCTTT. The chain combines TRBV6-5 with TRBJ1-1, with D uncertain. The CDR3 is made up of 14 amino acids. Trimming removed 4 bases from V and 6 bases from J, with 15 bases in between. Germline V gene sequence: CDR1 MNHEY, CDR2 SVGAGI.